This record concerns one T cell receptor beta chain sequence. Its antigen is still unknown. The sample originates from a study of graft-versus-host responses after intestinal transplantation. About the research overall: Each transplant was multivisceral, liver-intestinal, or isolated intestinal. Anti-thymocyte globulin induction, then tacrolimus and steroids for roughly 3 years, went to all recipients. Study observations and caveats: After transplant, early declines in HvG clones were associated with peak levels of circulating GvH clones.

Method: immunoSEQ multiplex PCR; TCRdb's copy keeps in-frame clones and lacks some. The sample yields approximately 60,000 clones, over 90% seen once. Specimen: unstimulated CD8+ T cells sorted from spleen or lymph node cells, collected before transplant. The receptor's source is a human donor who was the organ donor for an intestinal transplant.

DNA for the CDR3: TGTGCCAGCAGTTACTCGATCAGAGGAGGCACAGATACGCAGTATTTT. This encodes CASSYSIRGGTDTQYF. The chain recombines TRBV6-5 with TRBJ2-3; no reliable D call. This CDR3 has 16 residues. V was cut by 0 bases and J by 1 base, with 11 bases left in between. Germline-derived CDR1 and CDR2 are MNHEY and SVGAGI.